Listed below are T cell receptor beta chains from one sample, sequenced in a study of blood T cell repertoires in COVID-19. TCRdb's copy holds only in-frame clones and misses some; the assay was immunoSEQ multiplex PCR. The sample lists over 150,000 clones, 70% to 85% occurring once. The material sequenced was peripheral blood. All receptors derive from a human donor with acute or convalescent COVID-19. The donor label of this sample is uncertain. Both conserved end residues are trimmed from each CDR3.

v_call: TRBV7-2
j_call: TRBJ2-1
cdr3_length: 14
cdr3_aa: ASSLASGTRYNEQF

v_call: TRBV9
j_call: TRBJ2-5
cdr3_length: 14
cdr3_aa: ASSVAPGHLQETQY

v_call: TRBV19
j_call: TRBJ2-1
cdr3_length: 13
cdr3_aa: ASRPGLAGANEQF

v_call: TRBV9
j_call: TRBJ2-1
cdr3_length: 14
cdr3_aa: ASSAAETSSYNEQF

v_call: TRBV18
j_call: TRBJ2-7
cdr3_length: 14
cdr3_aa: ASSQNPPGQKYEQY

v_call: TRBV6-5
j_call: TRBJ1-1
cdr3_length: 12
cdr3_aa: ASSYEGLNSEAF

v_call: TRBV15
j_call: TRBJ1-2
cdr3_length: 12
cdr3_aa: ATSRGGQLYGYT

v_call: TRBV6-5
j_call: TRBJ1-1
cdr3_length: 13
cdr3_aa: ASSRRDSRNTEAF

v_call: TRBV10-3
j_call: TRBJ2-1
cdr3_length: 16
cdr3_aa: AISESLPTSGSPAEQF

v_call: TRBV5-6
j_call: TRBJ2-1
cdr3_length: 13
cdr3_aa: ASSPWTSGNNEQF

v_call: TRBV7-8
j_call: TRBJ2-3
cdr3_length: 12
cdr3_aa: ASSRAEYTDTQY

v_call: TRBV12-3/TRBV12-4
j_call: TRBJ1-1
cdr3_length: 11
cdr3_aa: ASSLAGGTEAF

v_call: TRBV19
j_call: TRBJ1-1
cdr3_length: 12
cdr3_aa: ASRRTTGYTEAF

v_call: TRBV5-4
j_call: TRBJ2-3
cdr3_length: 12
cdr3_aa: ASSFDRFTDTQY

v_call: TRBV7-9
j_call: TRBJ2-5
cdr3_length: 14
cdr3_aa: ASTTRQGRGQETQY

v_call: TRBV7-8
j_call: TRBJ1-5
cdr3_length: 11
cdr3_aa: ASSRQDNQPQH

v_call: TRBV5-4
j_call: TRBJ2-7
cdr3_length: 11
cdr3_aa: ASSFRDSLEQY

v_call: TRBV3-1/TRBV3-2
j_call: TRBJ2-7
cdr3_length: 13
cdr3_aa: ASSRGLAFSYEQY

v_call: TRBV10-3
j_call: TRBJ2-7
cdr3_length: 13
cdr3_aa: AISVSGTSTYEQY

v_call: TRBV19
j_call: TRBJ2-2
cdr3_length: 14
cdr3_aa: ASKERGGSGTGELF

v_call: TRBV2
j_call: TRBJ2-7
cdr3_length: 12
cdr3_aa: ASSETGLAGEQY

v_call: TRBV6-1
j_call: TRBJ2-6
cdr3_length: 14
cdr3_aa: ASSGWGGPGANVLT

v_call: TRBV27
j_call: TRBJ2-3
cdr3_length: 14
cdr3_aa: ASSLIAGGPGDTQY

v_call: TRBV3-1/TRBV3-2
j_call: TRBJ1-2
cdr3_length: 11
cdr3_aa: ASSLFRYYGYT

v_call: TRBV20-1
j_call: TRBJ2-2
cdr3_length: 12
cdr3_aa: SASSGLVAGELF

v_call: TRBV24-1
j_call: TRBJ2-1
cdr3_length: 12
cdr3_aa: ATSDGQNNNEQF

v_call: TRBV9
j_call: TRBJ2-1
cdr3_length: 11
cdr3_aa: ASSWGGLDEQF

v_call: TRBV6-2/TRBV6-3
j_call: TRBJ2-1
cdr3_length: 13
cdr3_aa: ASSARSGRINEQF

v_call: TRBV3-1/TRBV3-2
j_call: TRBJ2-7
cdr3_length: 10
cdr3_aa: ASSQVGGEQY

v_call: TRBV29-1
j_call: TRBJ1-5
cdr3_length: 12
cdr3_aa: SVYTGSGNQPQH

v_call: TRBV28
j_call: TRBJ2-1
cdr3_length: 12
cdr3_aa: ASTPQGSYNEQF

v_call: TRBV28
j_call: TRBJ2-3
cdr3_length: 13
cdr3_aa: ASSLFGTSTDTQY

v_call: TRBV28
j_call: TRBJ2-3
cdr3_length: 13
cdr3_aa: ASSFPGARMDTQY

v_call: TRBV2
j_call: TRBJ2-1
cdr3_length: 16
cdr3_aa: ASGQVRGRERSYNEQF

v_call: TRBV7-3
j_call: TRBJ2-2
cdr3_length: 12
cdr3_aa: ASGREGRTGELF

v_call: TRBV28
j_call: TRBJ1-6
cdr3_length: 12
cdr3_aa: ASSLDSYNSPLH